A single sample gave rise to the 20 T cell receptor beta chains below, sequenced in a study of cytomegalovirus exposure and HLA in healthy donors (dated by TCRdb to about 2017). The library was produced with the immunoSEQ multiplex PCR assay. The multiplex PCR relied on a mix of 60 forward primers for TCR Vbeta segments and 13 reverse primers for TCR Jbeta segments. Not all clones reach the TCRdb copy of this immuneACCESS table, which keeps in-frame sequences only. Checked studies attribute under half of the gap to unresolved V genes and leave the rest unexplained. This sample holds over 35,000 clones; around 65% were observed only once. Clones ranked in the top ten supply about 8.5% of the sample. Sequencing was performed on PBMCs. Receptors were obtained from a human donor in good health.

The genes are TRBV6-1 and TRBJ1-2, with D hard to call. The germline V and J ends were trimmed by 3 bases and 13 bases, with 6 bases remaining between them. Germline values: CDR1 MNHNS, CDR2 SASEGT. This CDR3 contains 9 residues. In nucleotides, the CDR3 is TGTGCCAGCAGTGAGAGGCTCACCTTC. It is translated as CASSERLTF.

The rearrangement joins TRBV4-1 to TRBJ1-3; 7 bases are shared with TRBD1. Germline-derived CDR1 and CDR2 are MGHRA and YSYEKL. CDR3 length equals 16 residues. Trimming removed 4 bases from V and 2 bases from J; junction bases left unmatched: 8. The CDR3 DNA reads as TGCGCCAGCAGCCCCCAAGGGGGCTTCCCTGGAAACACCATATATTTT. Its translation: CASSPQGGFPGNTIYF.

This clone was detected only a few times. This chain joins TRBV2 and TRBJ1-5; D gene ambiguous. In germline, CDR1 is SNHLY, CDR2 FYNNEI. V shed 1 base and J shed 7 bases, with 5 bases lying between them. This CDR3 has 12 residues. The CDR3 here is CASSEGAQPQHF. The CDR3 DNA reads TGTGCCAGCAGTGAAGGGGCACAGCCCCAGCATTTT.

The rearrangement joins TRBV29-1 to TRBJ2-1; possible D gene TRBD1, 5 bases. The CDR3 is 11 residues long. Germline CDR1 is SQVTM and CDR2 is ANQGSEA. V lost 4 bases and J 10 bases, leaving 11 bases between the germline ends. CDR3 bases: TGCAGCGTTGGACAGAGCCCCGAGCAGTTCTTC. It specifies CSVGQSPEQFF.

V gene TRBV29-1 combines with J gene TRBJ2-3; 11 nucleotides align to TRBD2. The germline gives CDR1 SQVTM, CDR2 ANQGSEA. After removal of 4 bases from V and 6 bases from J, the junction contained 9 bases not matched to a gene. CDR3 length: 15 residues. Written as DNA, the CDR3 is TGCAGCGTTGTGGGAATAGCGGGGGGGCTGGATACGCAGTATTTT. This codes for CSVVGIAGGLDTQYF.

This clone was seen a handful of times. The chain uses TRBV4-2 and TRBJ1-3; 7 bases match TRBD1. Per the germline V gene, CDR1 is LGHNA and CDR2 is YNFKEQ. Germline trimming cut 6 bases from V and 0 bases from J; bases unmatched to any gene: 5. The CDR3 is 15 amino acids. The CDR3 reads CASSSGTASGNTIYF. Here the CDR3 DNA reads TGTGCCAGCAGTAGCGGGACAGCCTCTGGAAACACCATATATTTT.

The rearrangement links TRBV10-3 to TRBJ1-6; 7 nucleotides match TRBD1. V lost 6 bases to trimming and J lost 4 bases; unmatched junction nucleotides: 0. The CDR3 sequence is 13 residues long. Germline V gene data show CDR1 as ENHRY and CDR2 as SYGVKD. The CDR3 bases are TGTGCCATCAGGGACAGGTATAATTCACCCCTCCACTTT. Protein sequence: CAIRDRYNSPLHF.

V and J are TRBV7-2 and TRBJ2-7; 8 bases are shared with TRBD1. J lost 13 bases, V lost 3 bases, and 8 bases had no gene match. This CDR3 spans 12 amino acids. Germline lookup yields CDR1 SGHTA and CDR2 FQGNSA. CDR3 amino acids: CASSLTDRVQYF. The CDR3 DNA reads TGTGCCAGCAGCTTGACGGACAGGGTTCAATACTTC.

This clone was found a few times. The CDR3 is CSVEDLGLAGGNEQFF. The CDR3 nucleotides read TGCAGCGTTGAAGATCTCGGACTAGCGGGGGGGAATGAGCAGTTCTTC. This chain links TRBV29-1 with TRBJ2-1; 15 bases align to TRBD2. The CDR3 runs 16 residues. V trimming: 0 bases; J trimming: 7 bases; junction bases outside the gene matches: 4. CDR1 is SQVTM and CDR2 is ANQGSEA in the germline V gene.

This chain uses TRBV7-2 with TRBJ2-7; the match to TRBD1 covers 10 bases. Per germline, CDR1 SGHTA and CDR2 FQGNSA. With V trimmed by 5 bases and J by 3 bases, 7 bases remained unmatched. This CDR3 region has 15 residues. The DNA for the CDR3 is TGTGCCAGCAGCACGGGACAGGGGTGGGGCTACGAGCAGTACTTC. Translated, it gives CASSTGQGWGYEQYF.

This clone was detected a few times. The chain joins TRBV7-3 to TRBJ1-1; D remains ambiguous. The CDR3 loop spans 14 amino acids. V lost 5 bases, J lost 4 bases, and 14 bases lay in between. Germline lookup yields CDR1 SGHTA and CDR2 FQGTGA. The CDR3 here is CASSATRSFTEAFF. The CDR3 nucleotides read TGTGCCAGCAGCGCCACCCGGAGCTTCACTGAAGCTTTCTTT.

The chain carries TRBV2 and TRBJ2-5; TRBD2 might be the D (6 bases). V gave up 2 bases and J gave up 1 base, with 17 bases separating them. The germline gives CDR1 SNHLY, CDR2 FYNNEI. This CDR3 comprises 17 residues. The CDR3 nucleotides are TGTGCCAGCAGTGAACAGAGGGCGGGGACCGCCCAAGAGACCCAGTACTTC. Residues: CASSEQRAGTAQETQYF. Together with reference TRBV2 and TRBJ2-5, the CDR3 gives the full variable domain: EPEVTQTPSHQVTQMGQEVILRCVPISNHLYFYWYRQILGQKVEFLVSFYNNEISEKSEIFDDQFSVERPDGSNFTLKIRSTKLEDSAMYFCASSEQRAGTAQETQYFGPGTRLLVL.

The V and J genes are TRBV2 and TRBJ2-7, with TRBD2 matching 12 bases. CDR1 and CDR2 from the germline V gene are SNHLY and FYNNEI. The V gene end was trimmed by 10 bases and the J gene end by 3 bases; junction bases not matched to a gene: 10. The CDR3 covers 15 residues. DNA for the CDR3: TGTGCCACCAAACCCCGGACTAGCGGGGACTACGAGCAGTACTTC. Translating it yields CATKPRTSGDYEQYF. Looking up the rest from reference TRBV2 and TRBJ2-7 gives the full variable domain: EPEVTQTPSHQVTQMGQEVILRCVPISNHLYFYWYRQILGQKVEFLVSFYNNEISEKSEIFDDQFSVERPDGSNFTLKIRSTKLEDSAMYFCATKPRTSGDYEQYFGPGTRLTVT.

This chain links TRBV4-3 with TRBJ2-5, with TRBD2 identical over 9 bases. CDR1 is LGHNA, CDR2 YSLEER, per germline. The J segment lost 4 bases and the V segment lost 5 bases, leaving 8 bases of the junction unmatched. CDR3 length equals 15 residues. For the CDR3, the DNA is TGCGCCAGCAGCTCAAGACCTAGCGGGGTAGAGACCCAGTACTTC. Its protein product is CASSSRPSGVETQYF.

For the CDR3, the DNA is TGTGCCAGCAGCAACTTAAGGACAGGCACCTATGGCTACACCTTC. Residues: CASSNLRTGTYGYTF. The chain carries TRBV2 and TRBJ1-2; 7 bases map to TRBD1. Unmatched junction bases numbered 11, after V lost 6 bases and J lost 4 bases. Germline values: CDR1 SNHLY, CDR2 FYNNEI. This CDR3 has 15 amino acids.

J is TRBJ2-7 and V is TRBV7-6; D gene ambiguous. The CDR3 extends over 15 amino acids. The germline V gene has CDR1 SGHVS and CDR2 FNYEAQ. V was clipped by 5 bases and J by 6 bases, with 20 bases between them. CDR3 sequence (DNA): TGTGCCAGCAGCCCCAGGCCGACGACGGTTGTCGAGCAGTACTTC. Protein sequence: CASSPRPTTVVEQYF.

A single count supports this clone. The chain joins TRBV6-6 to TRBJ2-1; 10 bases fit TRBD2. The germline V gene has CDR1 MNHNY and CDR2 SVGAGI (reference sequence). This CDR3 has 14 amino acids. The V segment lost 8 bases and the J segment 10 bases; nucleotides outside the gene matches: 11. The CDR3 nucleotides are TGTGCCAGCGGGGCACTAGCGGGGCGGGGGGAGCAGTTCTTC. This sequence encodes CASGALAGRGEQFF.

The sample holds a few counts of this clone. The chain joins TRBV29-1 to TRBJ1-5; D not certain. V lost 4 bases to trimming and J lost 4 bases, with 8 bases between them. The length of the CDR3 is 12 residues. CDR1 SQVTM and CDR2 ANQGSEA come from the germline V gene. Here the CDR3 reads CSVGALNQPQHF. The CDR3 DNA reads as TGCAGCGTTGGGGCATTAAATCAGCCCCAGCATTTT.

The CDR3 is CASSYRDSQETQYF. The CDR3 DNA reads as TGTGCCAGCAGTTACCGGGACAGTCAAGAGACCCAGTACTTC. The rearrangement uses TRBV6-6 and TRBJ2-5, with 7 bases that match TRBD1. This CDR3 is 14 amino acids long. V lost 2 bases and J lost 2; bases outside the gene matches: 2. Germline V gene lookup returns CDR1 MNHNY and CDR2 SVGAGI (reference sequence).

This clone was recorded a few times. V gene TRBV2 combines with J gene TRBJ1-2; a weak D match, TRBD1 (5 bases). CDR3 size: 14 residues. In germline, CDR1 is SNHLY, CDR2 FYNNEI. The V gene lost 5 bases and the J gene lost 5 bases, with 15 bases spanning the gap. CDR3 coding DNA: TGTGCCAGCAGTTCTCAGGGAGGCATATATGGCTACACCTTC. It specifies CASSSQGGIYGYTF. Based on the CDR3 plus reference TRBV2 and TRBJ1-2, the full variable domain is EPEVTQTPSHQVTQMGQEVILRCVPISNHLYFYWYRQILGQKVEFLVSFYNNEISEKSEIFDDQFSVERPDGSNFTLKIRSTKLEDSAMYFCASSSQGGIYGYTFGSGTRLTVV.